The clone carrying this T cell receptor beta chain was counted at least ten times. Antigen: not known. V shed 7 bases and J shed 11 bases, with 17 bases lying between them. The CDR3 covers 12 residues. This entry belongs to a study of T-cell reconstitution after alpha-beta-depleted transplantation in children. Study-level findings and limits: Newly produced T cells mostly accounted for T-cell counts and diversity one year post-transplant. Reportedly, only several hundred clones from non-depleted graft cells drove alpha-beta T-cell counts at about two months.

The library targeted TCRbeta and was prepared with unique molecular identifiers. TCRdb passed the PCR reads through MiXCR, listing each CDR3 protein once. Here the sample spans hundreds of thousands of distinct CDR3 sequences, 13% being singletons. This sequence was found in a girl aged 2-10 years with congenital amegakaryocytic thrombocytopenia, due to receive a stem cell transplant. Sequences were derived from PBMCs, sampled before TCRalphabeta/CD19-depleted stem cell transplant. The chain has TRBV12-3 or TRBV12-4 and TRBJ1-1; D not certain. This CDR3 reads CASTEHAVGAFF. CDR3 nucleotide sequence: TGTGCCAGCACCGAGCACGCCGTTGGCGCTTTCTTT.